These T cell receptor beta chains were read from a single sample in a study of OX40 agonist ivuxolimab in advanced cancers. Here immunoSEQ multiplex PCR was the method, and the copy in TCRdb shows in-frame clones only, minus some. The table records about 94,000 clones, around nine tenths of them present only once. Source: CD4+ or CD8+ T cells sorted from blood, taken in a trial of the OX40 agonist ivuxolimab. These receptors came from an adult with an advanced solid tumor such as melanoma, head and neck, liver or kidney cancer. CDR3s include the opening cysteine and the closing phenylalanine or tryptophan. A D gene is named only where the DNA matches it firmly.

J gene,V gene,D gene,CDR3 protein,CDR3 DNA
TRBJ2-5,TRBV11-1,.,CASSSGWNQETQYF,TGTGCCAGCAGCTCAGGGTGGAACCAAGAGACCCAGTACTTC
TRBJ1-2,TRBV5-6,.,CASSLMGGGYGYTF,TGTGCCAGCAGCTTGATGGGGGGCGGTTATGGCTACACCTTC
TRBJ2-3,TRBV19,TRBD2,CASSILAGRLTDTQYF,TGTGCCAGTAGTATACTAGCGGGGCGTCTAACAGATACGCAGTATTTT
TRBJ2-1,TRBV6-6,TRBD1,CASSSRTGLNEQFF,TGTGCCAGCAGTTCGAGGACAGGCTTGAATGAGCAGTTCTTC
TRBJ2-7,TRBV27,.,CASTRAGASNEQYF,TGTGCCAGCACCCGGGCAGGGGCCAGTAACGAGCAGTACTTC
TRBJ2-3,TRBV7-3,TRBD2,CASRLAGASTDTQYF,TGTGCCAGCAGACTAGCGGGGGCCTCCACAGATACGCAGTATTTT
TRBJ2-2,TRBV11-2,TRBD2,CASSYGLASAGELFF,TGTGCCAGCAGCTACGGACTAGCGTCGGCCGGGGAGCTGTTTTTT
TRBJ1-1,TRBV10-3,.,CAISEGQPNTEAFF,TGTGCCATCAGTGAGGGACAACCGAACACTGAAGCTTTCTTT
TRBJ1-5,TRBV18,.,CASSPDVSNQPQHF,TGTGCCAGCTCACCGGACGTTAGCAATCAGCCCCAGCATTTT
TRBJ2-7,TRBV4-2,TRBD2,CASSQDRAGGRNEQYF,TGTGCCAGCAGCCAAGATAGAGCGGGGGGAAGAAACGAGCAGTACTTC
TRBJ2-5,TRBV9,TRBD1,CASSGFTGGGETQYF,TGTGCCAGCAGCGGATTCACAGGGGGCGGAGAGACCCAGTACTTC
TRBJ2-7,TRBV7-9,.,CASSLERVSYEQYF,TGTGCCAGCAGCTTAGAAAGGGTAAGCTACGAGCAGTACTTC
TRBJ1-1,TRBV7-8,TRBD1,CASRGQGPRFAAEAFF,TGTGCCAGCAGAGGACAGGGGCCGAGATTCGCGGCTGAAGCTTTCTTT
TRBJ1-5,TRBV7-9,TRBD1,CASSHGTGLTQPQHF,TGTGCCAGCAGCCATGGGACAGGGTTAACTCAGCCCCAGCATTTT
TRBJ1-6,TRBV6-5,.,CASSSQTPYNSPLHF,TGTGCCAGCAGTTCCCAAACACCGTATAATTCACCCCTCCACTTT